The 20 T cell receptor beta chains given below trace back to one sample, sequenced in a study of PD-1 blockade in classical Hodgkin lymphoma. Relapse after autologous stem cell transplantation occurred in every patient, and brentuximab vedotin exposure varied. TCRdb keeps only in-frame clones here, not all; method: immunoSEQ multiplex PCR. In the table there are around 19,000 clones, over 65% of which are singletons. This specimen consisted of peripheral blood mononuclear cells (PBMCs), obtained before the second cycle of nivolumab. The receptors here all came from a human donor with classical Hodgkin lymphoma.

The V gene is TRBV6-4, the J gene TRBJ1-2; no clear D gene. Trimming took off 2 bases at V and 5 bases at J, with 9 bases between the two ends. CDR1 is MRHNA and CDR2 is SNTAGT in the germline V gene. This CDR3 is built from 13 residues. The DNA of the CDR3 is TGTGCCAGCAGTGACGGTCGCCGATATGGCTACACCTTC. It yields the protein CASSDGRRYGYTF.

This clone was counted only a few times. J is TRBJ2-3 and V is TRBV14, with a tentative D call TRBD1 (5 bases). Trimming cost V 0 bases and J 3 bases, with 10 bases left between them. The CDR3 is 15 residues long. The germline V gene encodes CDR1 SGHDN and CDR2 FVKESK. The CDR3 protein is CASSQDWQGTDTQYF. The DNA for the CDR3 is TGTGCCAGCAGCCAAGATTGGCAGGGAACAGATACGCAGTATTTT.

This clone was seen a single time. The chain carries TRBV2 and TRBJ1-1; no clear D gene. Germline CDR1 reads SNHLY; CDR2 reads FYNNEI. The CDR3 loop spans 12 amino acids. Trimming shortened V by 3 bases and J by 0 bases, and 2 bases separated the two germline ends. CDR3 sequence (DNA): TGTGCCAGCAGTGAGGTGAACACTGAAGCTTTCTTT. Its translation: CASSEVNTEAFF.

This clone was observed a single time. This rearrangement joins TRBV15 to TRBJ2-2; 9 nucleotides line up with TRBD2. V lost 0 bases to trimming and J lost 7 bases; unmatched junction nucleotides: 9. The germline gives CDR1 LNHNV, CDR2 YYDKDF (reference sequence). This CDR3 has 17 amino acids. The CDR3, as DNA: TGTGCCACCAGCAGAGATGGAATAGCGGGAGATGGCGGGGAGCTGTTTTTT. Translated, it gives CATSRDGIAGDGGELFF.

The chain combines TRBV5-1 with TRBJ1-2, with D possibly TRBD1 on 5 matching bases. This CDR3 has 13 amino acids. Trimming stripped 0 bases from V and 6 bases from J, with 9 bases between. Germline loops: CDR1 SGHRS, CDR2 YFSETQ. CDR3 DNA: TGCGCCAGCAGCTTGGTAGGGGTTGATGGCTACACCTTC. The encoded protein is CASSLVGVDGYTF.

The chain combines TRBV7-8 with TRBJ1-5; D remains unclear. This CDR3 has 21 amino acids. Trimming cost V 2 bases and J 2 bases, with 28 bases left between them. Germline V gene lookup returns CDR1 SGHVS and CDR2 FQNEAQ. Here the CDR3 DNA reads TGTGCCAGCAGCTTAACGTGGATCGGTGGGCCAGAAAGAGGTGGCAATCAGCCCCAGCATTTT. It codes for CASSLTWIGGPERGGNQPQHF. Full variable domain (rest looked up from reference TRBV7-8 and TRBJ1-5): GAGVSQSPRYKVAKRGQDVALRCDPISGHVSLFWYQQALGQGPEFLTYFQNEAQLDKSGLPSDRFFAERPEGSVSTLKIQRTQQEDSAVYLCASSLTWIGGPERGGNQPQHFGDGTRLSIL.

This sequence joins TRBV18 and TRBJ2-5; weak D call: TRBD1 (5 bases). Trimming removed 6 bases at V and 1 base at J, with 15 bases between. Germline V CDR1 and CDR2: KGHSH, LQKENI. The CDR3 length is 15 residues. For the CDR3, the DNA is TGTGCCAGCTCTCCCACAGGTCCATCCCAAGAGACCCAGTACTTC. Protein: CASSPTGPSQETQYF.

The J gene is TRBJ2-7, the V gene TRBV10-2, with 14 positions matching TRBD2. V shed 4 bases, J shed 1 base, and the junction held 12 bases outside the gene matches. Germline values: CDR1 WSHSY, CDR2 SAAADI. The CDR3 is 19 amino acids. CDR3 amino acids: CASSVSGGTSGRRSYEQYF. The DNA of the CDR3 is TGCGCCAGCAGTGTGAGTGGCGGGACTAGCGGGAGAAGATCCTACGAGCAGTACTTC.

V usage is TRBV29-1 and J usage is TRBJ1-2; TRBD1 aligns across 9 bases. Germline V CDR1 and CDR2: SQVTM, ANQGSEA. The CDR3 has 14 residues. V was pared by 6 bases and J by 4 bases, with 9 bases of the junction left unmatched. The CDR3 region is CSVPGQGSTYGYTF. In nucleotides, the CDR3 is TGCAGCGTCCCCGGACAGGGGAGCACCTATGGCTACACCTTC.

This clone was counted a single time. V gene TRBV13 combines with J gene TRBJ1-2; no reliable D call. Germline lookup yields CDR1 PRHDT and CDR2 FYEKMQ (reference sequence). The CDR3 contains 13 residues. The V end was cut by 1 base, the J end by 1 base, with 4 bases between. The CDR3 DNA reads TGTGCCAGCAGCTTAGCCAATAACTATGGCTACACCTTC. Protein product: CASSLANNYGYTF.

The rearrangement uses TRBV7-9 and TRBJ1-4, with a tentative D call TRBD1 (5 bases). The V end was cut by 3 bases, the J end by 2 bases, with 10 bases between. The CDR3 spans 15 residues. Germline lookup yields CDR1 SEHNR and CDR2 FQNEAQ (reference sequence). The CDR3 region is CASSFPGGTNEKLFF. CDR3 DNA sequence: TGTGCCAGCAGCTTCCCTGGGGGGACTAATGAAAAACTGTTTTTT.

This clone was found once. The rearrangement links TRBV6-1 to TRBJ1-5; D gene uncertain. V was clipped by 0 bases and J by 6 bases, with 15 bases between them. This CDR3 region has 16 residues. Germline-derived CDR1 and CDR2 are MNHNS and SASEGT. The CDR3 sequence: CASSEAFTSGIQPQHF. In nucleotides, the CDR3 is TGTGCCAGCAGTGAAGCGTTTACTTCGGGGATTCAGCCCCAGCATTTT.

CDR3 sequence: CASNAGTGSRGANVLTF. In DNA form, the CDR3 reads TGTGCCAGCAACGCCGGGACAGGGTCGCGGGGGGCCAACGTCCTGACTTTC. This chain links TRBV6-7 with TRBJ2-6, with 9 bases identical to TRBD1. TRBV6-7 is sorted into the ORF group, with uncertain function. This CDR3 comprises 17 residues. V was pared by 7 bases and J by 4 bases, with 11 bases of the junction left unmatched.

This chain uses TRBV5-1 with TRBJ2-1, with D perhaps TRBD2 (5 bases). This CDR3 spans 16 amino acids. The germline V and J ends were trimmed by 1 base and 1 base, with 12 bases remaining between them. Per germline, CDR1 SGHRS and CDR2 YFSETQ. The CDR3 DNA reads TGCGCCAGCAGCTTGTGGGCGGGTGGGTCCTACAATGAGCAGTTCTTC. This sequence encodes CASSLWAGGSYNEQFF.

V and J are TRBV5-8 and TRBJ2-1; 8 nucleotides match TRBD2. This CDR3 comprises 16 residues. V lost 3 bases and J lost 6; bases outside the gene matches: 11. CDR1 is SGHTS, CDR2 YDEGEE, per germline. CDR3 sequence reads: CASSSYPGLDSNEQFF. The DNA for the CDR3 is TGTGCCAGCAGCTCATATCCGGGACTAGACTCCAATGAGCAGTTCTTC.

The chain links TRBV7-8 to TRBJ2-7, with 8 bases fitting TRBD2. CDR3 size: 16 residues. Trimming took 3 bases from V and 3 from J; bases not matched to a gene: 10. CDR1 SGHVS and CDR2 FQNEAQ come from the germline V gene. The CDR3 DNA reads TGTGCCAGCAGCTTGATGGCTAGCGGGCTCGTCTACGAGCAGTACTTC. This sequence encodes CASSLMASGLVYEQYF. The full variable domain, completed using reference TRBV7-8 and TRBJ2-7, is GAGVSQSPRYKVAKRGQDVALRCDPISGHVSLFWYQQALGQGPEFLTYFQNEAQLDKSGLPSDRFFAERPEGSVSTLKIQRTQQEDSAVYLCASSLMASGLVYEQYFGPGTRLTVT.

The chain employs TRBV28 and TRBJ1-3, with no clear D. Germline lookup yields CDR1 MDHEN and CDR2 SYDVKM. CDR3 length: 15 residues. V shed 5 bases and J shed 0 bases, with 11 bases lying between them. DNA for the CDR3: TGTGCCAGCAGTGTGAGGGCTGTCTCTGGAAACACCATATATTTT. Translation: CASSVRAVSGNTIYF. Based on the CDR3 plus reference TRBV28 and TRBJ1-3, the full variable domain is DVKVTQSSRYLVKRTGEKVFLECVQDMDHENMFWYRQDPGLGLRLIYFSYDVKMKEKGDIPEGYSVSREKKERFSLILESASTNQTSMYLCASSVRAVSGNTIYFGEGSWLTVV.

This chain connects TRBV11-3 to TRBJ2-1; TRBD2 agrees at 11 bases. After removal of 5 bases from V and 7 bases from J, the junction contained 7 bases not matched to a gene. This CDR3 has 15 residues. Germline-derived CDR1 and CDR2 are SGHNT and YENEEA. CDR3: CASSPTSGDWNEQFF. In nucleotides, the CDR3 is TGTGCCAGCAGCCCGACTAGCGGGGATTGGAATGAGCAGTTCTTC.

The chain combines TRBV10-1 with TRBJ2-1, with D perhaps TRBD2 (5 bases). Looked up from germline, CDR1 is WNHNN and CDR2 is SYGVQD (reference sequence). V shed 7 bases and J shed 12 bases, with 13 bases lying between them. The CDR3 length is 11 residues. CDR3 sequence reads: CASNNGKRQFF. CDR3 in DNA: TGCGCCAGCAATAACGGGAAGAGGCAGTTCTTC.

CDR3 in DNA: TGTGCCAGCAGCGTGGGACAGGGACGTCAGCCCCAGCATTTT. Translated: CASSVGQGRQPQHF. The rearrangement joins TRBV5-6 to TRBJ1-5; 9 positions match TRBD1. Germline values: CDR1 SGHDT, CDR2 YYEEEE. The J segment lost 6 bases and the V segment lost 4 bases, leaving 5 bases of the junction unmatched. The CDR3 consists of 14 residues.